The text below deals with one TCR beta chain. Its antigen is not known. The data derive from a study of identical twins. Study-level points and caveats: Clonotypes of the beta chain that were abundant in cord blood carried fewer insertions (memory repertoires showed none).

TCRdb fed the 5' RACE reads into MiXCR, producing one record per CDR3 protein. The sample lists some 1,700,000 distinct CDR3 sequences; roughly 35% were seen once. Germline values: CDR1 SQVTM, CDR2 ANQGSEA. The CDR3 length is 14 residues. Trimming pared 6 bases from V and 7 bases from J, leaving 19 bases between. Sequencing input: cord blood. The source of this sequence is a newborn girl in good health. The chain has TRBV29-1 and TRBJ2-1, with D perhaps matching TRBD2 (5 bases). CDR3 in amino acids: CSVRGGKLGNEQFF. CDR3 bases: TGCAGCGTCCGGGGTGGTAAGTTAGGTAATGAGCAGTTCTTC.